A single sample is the source of the 8 T cell receptor beta chains below, sequenced in a study of technical replicates of blood from four donors. Assay: immunoSEQ multiplex PCR; the TCRdb copy retains only in-frame clones and omits some. The table records about 76,000 clones, 90% to 95% of them present only once. The specimen sequenced was T cells isolated from PBMCs. The source is a human donor in good health.

V usage is TRBV5-6 and J usage is TRBJ2-7, with a tentative D call TRBD2 (6 bases). Deletions cut 1 base from V and 3 bases from J, with 8 bases between. Germline V gives CDR1 SGHDT, CDR2 YYEEEE. CDR3 size: 13 residues. The DNA of the CDR3 is TGTGCCAGCAGCTTGTCGGGAGACTACGAGCAGTACTTC. This encodes CASSLSGDYEQYF.

This clone appeared once. The rearrangement links TRBV29-1 to TRBJ2-1; 8 positions match TRBD2. V shed 6 bases, J shed 3 bases, and the junction held 7 bases outside the gene matches. CDR3 length equals 14 residues. Germline V lookup: CDR1 SQVTM, CDR2 ANQGSEA. The CDR3 DNA sequence: TGCAGCGTCCTGGGACTAGTAAACTACAATGAGCAGTTCTTC. Translated: CSVLGLVNYNEQFF.

The rearrangement joins TRBV5-6 to TRBJ2-3; 11 bases agree with TRBD2. V shed 0 bases and J 6 bases; nucleotides not matched to a gene: 6. CDR3 length: 16 residues. Germline V gene sequence: CDR1 SGHDT, CDR2 YYEEEE. The CDR3 DNA sequence: TGTGCCAGCAGCTTGGTAACTAGCGGGAGTTTTGATACGCAGTATTTT. It is translated as CASSLVTSGSFDTQYF.

The rearrangement uses TRBV19 and TRBJ2-5; 8 nucleotides agree with TRBD2. This CDR3 region has 16 residues. CDR1 and CDR2 from the germline V gene are LNHDA and SQIVND (reference sequence). J was trimmed by 2 bases and V by 5 bases; bases with no gene match: 10. Written as DNA, the CDR3 is TGTGCCAGTAGTCAACGCCGGGGGGGAGGGCAAGAGACCCAGTACTTC. Translating gives CASSQRRGGGQETQYF. The entire variable domain, with the rest obtained from reference TRBV19 and TRBJ2-5, is as follows: DGGITQSPKYLFRKEGQNVTLSCEQNLNHDAMYWYRQDPGQGLRLIYYSQIVNDFQKGDIAEGYSVSREKKESFPLTVTSAQKNPTAFYLCASSQRRGGGQETQYFGPGTRLLVL.

This clone was detected only a few times. The rearrangement links TRBV5-6 to TRBJ1-1; 9 positions match TRBD1. The germline CDR1 and CDR2 sequences are SGHDT and YYEEEE. The CDR3 runs to 15 residues. V trimming: 2 bases; J trimming: 1 base; junction bases outside the gene matches: 3. CDR3: CASSFWDRENTEAFF. The DNA for the CDR3 is TGTGCCAGCAGCTTTTGGGACAGGGAGAACACTGAAGCTTTCTTT. Based on the CDR3 plus reference TRBV5-6 and TRBJ1-1, the full variable domain is DAGVTQSPTHLIKTRGQQVTLRCSPKSGHDTVSWYQQALGQGPQFIFQYYEEEERQRGNFPDRFSGHQFPNYSSELNVNALLLGDSALYLCASSFWDRENTEAFFGQGTRLTVV.

J is TRBJ1-2 and V is TRBV4-3; the match to TRBD1 covers 10 bases. V dropped 1 base and J dropped 4; count of bases not matched to a gene: 9. Germline lookup yields CDR1 LGHNA and CDR2 YSLEER. This CDR3 region has 17 residues. This CDR3 is CASSQGTTGGASYGYTF. CDR3 in DNA: TGCGCCAGCAGCCAAGGTACGACAGGGGGCGCCAGCTATGGCTACACCTTC.

This chain uses TRBV7-8 with TRBJ1-3; D unclear. Trimming cost V 2 bases and J 0 bases, with 8 bases left between them. The CDR3 has 15 amino acids. Germline-derived CDR1 and CDR2 are SGHVS and FQNEAQ. Here the CDR3 reads CASSLLEFSGNTIYF. In DNA form, the CDR3 reads TGTGCCAGCAGCTTATTGGAGTTCTCTGGAAACACCATATATTTT.

This chain joins TRBV9 and TRBJ2-1; TRBD2 matches 7 bases. Trimming cost V 0 bases and J 5 bases; bases outside gene matches: 2. Germline values: CDR1 SGDLS, CDR2 YYNGEE. CDR3 size: 14 residues. For the CDR3, the DNA is TGTGCCAGCAGCGTAGGCCTAGCGGACAATGAGCAGTTCTTC. Amino acid sequence: CASSVGLADNEQFF.